These T cell receptor beta chains were read from a single sample in a study of T-cell reconstitution after alpha-beta-depleted transplantation in children. TCRdb processed the PCR reads anew with MiXCR; each CDR3 protein has one entry. The sample yields about 500,000 distinct CDR3 sequences, 30% to 35% seen once. Sequenced here: PBMCs from the stem cell graft donor, sampled from the stem cell graft. These TCRs come from a human donor who donated a stem cell graft to a child with aplastic anemia. CDR3s include the opening cysteine and the closing phenylalanine or tryptophan. The order of the fields is D gene, J gene, CDR3 length, clone size, V gene, CDR3 protein, CDR3 DNA. D genes are given only for firm matches. The size of a clone is reported for some rows only, either as once, few or many, or as a class for expanded clones.

d_gene: NA
j_gene: TRBJ2-7
len: 17
abundance: few
v_gene: TRBV18
CDR3aa: CASSPPSTGRGSYEQYF
CDR3nt: TGTGCCAGCTCACCACCGTCCACAGGTCGGGGCTCCTACGAGCAGTACTTC

d_gene: NA
j_gene: TRBJ2-1
len: 17
abundance: few
v_gene: TRBV7-9
CDR3aa: CASSLGRQASSYNEQFF
CDR3nt: TGTGCCAGCAGCTTAGGGCGACAGGCCAGCTCCTACAATGAGCAGTTCTTC

d_gene: NA
j_gene: TRBJ2-3
len: 10
abundance: NA
v_gene: TRBV7-9
CDR3aa: CASGIDTQYF
CDR3nt: TGTGCCAGCGGAATAGATACGCAGTATTTT

d_gene: NA
j_gene: TRBJ2-5
len: 14
abundance: NA
v_gene: TRBV9
CDR3aa: CASSVMGAGETQYF
CDR3nt: TGTGCCAGCAGCGTAATGGGGGCCGGGGAGACCCAGTACTTC

d_gene: NA
j_gene: TRBJ2-5
len: 15
abundance: NA
v_gene: TRBV6-2/TRBV6-3
CDR3aa: CASSLPGGLQETQYF
CDR3nt: TGTGCCAGCAGTCTTCCCGGTGGACTCCAAGAGACCCAGTACTTC

d_gene: NA
j_gene: TRBJ1-1
len: 15
abundance: NA
v_gene: TRBV20-1
CDR3aa: CSARDRARPNTEAFF
CDR3nt: TGCAGTGCTAGAGATCGGGCCAGGCCGAACACTGAAGCTTTCTTT

d_gene: NA
j_gene: TRBJ1-1
len: 9
abundance: NA
v_gene: TRBV29-1
CDR3aa: CSVGPSAFF
CDR3nt: TGCAGCGTTGGACCGTCGGCTTTCTTT

d_gene: NA
j_gene: TRBJ1-5
len: 18
abundance: few
v_gene: TRBV4-3
CDR3aa: CASSQDLVRANNNQPQHF
CDR3nt: TGCGCCAGCAGCCAAGATCTCGTCAGGGCCAATAACAATCAGCCCCAGCATTTT

d_gene: NA
j_gene: TRBJ1-2
len: 18
abundance: NA
v_gene: TRBV12-3/TRBV12-4
CDR3aa: CASSPWTAPTRANYGYTF
CDR3nt: TGTGCCAGCAGTCCCTGGACGGCCCCTACCCGAGCTAACTATGGCTACACCTTC

d_gene: TRBD1
j_gene: TRBJ1-1
len: 19
abundance: NA
v_gene: TRBV6-1
CDR3aa: CASSPPSWPGQGLSGGAFF
CDR3nt: TGTGCCAGCAGCCCCCCTTCCTGGCCGGGACAGGGGTTATCGGGCGGAGCTTTCTTT

d_gene: TRBD2
j_gene: TRBJ2-4
len: 16
abundance: NA
v_gene: TRBV6-2/TRBV6-3
CDR3aa: CASRGTSGLAKNIQYF
CDR3nt: TGTGCCAGCAGGGGGACTAGCGGCCTAGCCAAAAACATTCAGTACTTC

d_gene: NA
j_gene: TRBJ2-7
len: 14
abundance: few
v_gene: TRBV6-5
CDR3aa: CASSYSGHSYEQYF
CDR3nt: TGTGCCAGCAGTTACTCGGGCCACTCCTACGAGCAGTACTTC

d_gene: NA
j_gene: TRBJ1-5
len: 15
abundance: NA
v_gene: TRBV6-2/TRBV6-3
CDR3aa: CASSFRLLSNQPQHF
CDR3nt: TGTGCCAGCAGTTTTCGGCTATTGAGCAATCAGCCCCAGCATTTT

d_gene: TRBD1
j_gene: TRBJ1-1
len: 16
abundance: few
v_gene: TRBV7-2
CDR3aa: CASSLGLGQGGTEAFF
CDR3nt: TGTGCCAGCAGCTTAGGGCTCGGACAGGGGGGCACTGAAGCTTTCTTT

d_gene: TRBD2
j_gene: TRBJ2-5
len: 14
abundance: few
v_gene: TRBV5-1
CDR3aa: CASSRRGGEETQYF
CDR3nt: TGCGCCAGCAGCCGTCGGGGGGGAGAAGAGACCCAGTACTTC

d_gene: NA
j_gene: TRBJ1-1
len: 16
abundance: few
v_gene: TRBV27
CDR3aa: CASSSITGSWNTEAFF
CDR3nt: TGTGCCAGCAGTTCCATAACAGGGAGTTGGAACACTGAAGCTTTCTTT

d_gene: TRBD2
j_gene: TRBJ2-7
len: 17
abundance: NA
v_gene: TRBV5-1
CDR3aa: CASSSGTSVRSSYEQYF
CDR3nt: TGCGCCAGCAGCTCCGGGACTAGCGTCAGGAGCTCCTACGAGCAGTACTTC

d_gene: NA
j_gene: TRBJ1-2
len: 12
abundance: NA
v_gene: TRBV7-7
CDR3aa: CAVIGENYGYTF
CDR3nt: TGTGCCGTTATAGGGGAGAACTATGGCTACACCTTC

d_gene: NA
j_gene: TRBJ1-5
len: 14
abundance: NA
v_gene: TRBV24-1
CDR3aa: CATSDLNSNQPQHF
CDR3nt: TGTGCCACCAGTGATTTGAACAGCAATCAGCCCCAGCATTTT

d_gene: NA
j_gene: TRBJ2-5
len: 17
abundance: NA
v_gene: TRBV15
CDR3aa: CATSREAPGTRQETQYF
CDR3nt: TGTGCCACCAGCAGAGAGGCTCCGGGAACCCGACAAGAGACCCAGTACTTC

d_gene: TRBD1
j_gene: TRBJ2-1
len: 14
abundance: NA
v_gene: TRBV6-4
CDR3aa: CASRAGTGSNEQFF
CDR3nt: TGTGCCAGCAGGGCCGGGACAGGGTCCAATGAGCAGTTCTTC

d_gene: TRBD2
j_gene: TRBJ2-1
len: 15
abundance: few
v_gene: TRBV5-1
CDR3aa: CASSFLAGGPNEQFF
CDR3nt: TGCGCCAGCAGCTTTCTAGCGGGAGGGCCAAATGAGCAGTTCTTC